This is a list of T cell receptor beta chains from one sample in a study of blood T cells in healthy people across ages. TCRdb itself ran the 5' RACE reads through MiXCR, one entry per CDR3 protein. Of about 570,000 distinct CDR3 sequences listed, about 27% are singletons. The same specimen was also included in a second study, on T cells of mothers and their children.

The specimen sequenced was blood. All receptors derive from a boy between 2 and 15 years old in good health. Each CDR3 is given with its conserved first and last residue. D genes are given only for firm matches. Part of the rows lack a size; the others show once, few, many or a class for expanded clones.

cdr3_aa: CASSFTGPDTQYF; cdr3_nt: TGTGCCAGCAGCTTCACTGGACCAGATACGCAGTATTTT; j_call: TRBJ2-3; v_call: TRBV7-2; d_call: NA; cdr3_length: 13; clone_size: few
cdr3_aa: CASSSRQSSYEQYF; cdr3_nt: TGTGCCAGCAGCTCTCGACAGAGCTCCTACGAGCAGTACTTC; j_call: TRBJ2-7; v_call: TRBV7-2; d_call: NA; cdr3_length: 14; clone_size: NA
cdr3_aa: CASSLAVSYELYF; cdr3_nt: TGCGCCAGCAGCTTGGCCGTCTCCTACGAGCTGTACTTC; j_call: TRBJ2-7; v_call: TRBV5-1; d_call: NA; cdr3_length: 13; clone_size: NA
cdr3_aa: CASSYSFGNAKETQYF; cdr3_nt: TGTGCCAGCAGTTACTCTTTCGGTAACGCGAAAGAGACCCAGTACTTC; j_call: TRBJ2-5; v_call: TRBV6-5; d_call: NA; cdr3_length: 16; clone_size: NA
cdr3_aa: CASSGGTTGTQYF; cdr3_nt: TGTGCCAGCAGCGGAGGGACCACCGGGACCCAGTACTTC; j_call: TRBJ2-5; v_call: TRBV6-5; d_call: NA; cdr3_length: 13; clone_size: NA
cdr3_aa: CASSPRTGGVGGTEAFF; cdr3_nt: TGCGCCAGCAGCCCTCGGACAGGGGGCGTAGGGGGAACTGAAGCTTTCTTT; j_call: TRBJ1-1; v_call: TRBV5-1; d_call: TRBD1; cdr3_length: 17; clone_size: NA
cdr3_aa: CASRPRDRASEQFF; cdr3_nt: TGTGCCAGCAGACCTAGGGACAGGGCAAGTGAGCAGTTCTTC; j_call: TRBJ2-1; v_call: TRBV7-8; d_call: TRBD1; cdr3_length: 14; clone_size: NA
cdr3_aa: CASSTQPGQGYNEQFF; cdr3_nt: TGCGCCAGCAGCACTCAACCGGGACAGGGATACAATGAGCAGTTCTTC; j_call: TRBJ2-1; v_call: TRBV5-1; d_call: TRBD1; cdr3_length: 16; clone_size: NA
cdr3_aa: CASSKGDAGGRWSTNEKLFF; cdr3_nt: TGCGCCAGCAGCAAAGGAGACGCAGGGGGGAGGTGGTCCACTAATGAAAAACTGTTTTTT; j_call: TRBJ1-4; v_call: TRBV4-3; d_call: TRBD1; cdr3_length: 20; clone_size: once
cdr3_aa: CASSHFPTGRLAGSYNEQFF; cdr3_nt: TGTGCCAGCAGCCATTTCCCCACGGGTCGACTAGCGGGGTCCTACAATGAGCAGTTCTTC; j_call: TRBJ2-1; v_call: TRBV3-1; d_call: TRBD2; cdr3_length: 20; clone_size: few
cdr3_aa: CASSPGKLPNIDTQYF; cdr3_nt: TGTGCCAGCAGCCCGGGAAAACTACCTAACATAGATACGCAGTATTTT; j_call: TRBJ2-3; v_call: TRBV6-1; d_call: NA; cdr3_length: 16; clone_size: NA
cdr3_aa: CASSSAQGTSCNEQFF; cdr3_nt: TGTGCCAGCAGTTCTGCACAGGGGACTAGCTGCAATGAGCAGTTCTTC; j_call: TRBJ2-1; v_call: TRBV27; d_call: TRBD2; cdr3_length: 16; clone_size: NA
cdr3_aa: CASSLAPRKEKLFF; cdr3_nt: TGTGCCAGCAGCTTAGCCCCCCGGAAGGAAAAACTGTTTTTT; j_call: TRBJ1-4; v_call: TRBV7-9; d_call: NA; cdr3_length: 14; clone_size: NA